This TCR beta chain was identified in a study of OX40 agonist ivuxolimab in advanced cancers. The overall study: It was permissible to have had prior anti-PD-1, anti-PD-L1 or anti-CTLA-4 therapy, and around 40% had some. Study-wide results and limits: Averaged across samples, CD8+ T cells carried more expanded clones than CD4+ did.

The ends were cut back, 0 bases at V and 6 bases at J, with 11 bases in the middle. Germline V gene lookup returns CDR1 MNHEY and CDR2 SVGAGI. This CDR3 has 15 amino acids. Exclusion applied to patients with autoimmune disease history or systemic immunosuppression. Collection of blood occurred at baseline, at cycle 4 day 1, and at cycle 7 day 1. TCRdb's table, derived via immunoSEQ multiplex PCR, lists solely in-frame clones and lacks some. The table lists over 65,000 clones, approximately 83% of them singletons. Concerning this clone itself: Its matching antigen is unknown.

This chain uses TRBV6-5 with TRBJ1-4; D perhaps matches TRBD1 (5 bases). This sequence originates from an adult with an advanced solid tumor such as melanoma, head and neck, liver or kidney cancer. The source was CD4+ or CD8+ T cells sorted from blood, collected in a trial of the OX40 agonist ivuxolimab. The CDR3 bases are TGTGCCAGCAGTTACTCTGGCAGGGACCATGAAAAACTGTTTTTT. This codes for CASSYSGRDHEKLFF.